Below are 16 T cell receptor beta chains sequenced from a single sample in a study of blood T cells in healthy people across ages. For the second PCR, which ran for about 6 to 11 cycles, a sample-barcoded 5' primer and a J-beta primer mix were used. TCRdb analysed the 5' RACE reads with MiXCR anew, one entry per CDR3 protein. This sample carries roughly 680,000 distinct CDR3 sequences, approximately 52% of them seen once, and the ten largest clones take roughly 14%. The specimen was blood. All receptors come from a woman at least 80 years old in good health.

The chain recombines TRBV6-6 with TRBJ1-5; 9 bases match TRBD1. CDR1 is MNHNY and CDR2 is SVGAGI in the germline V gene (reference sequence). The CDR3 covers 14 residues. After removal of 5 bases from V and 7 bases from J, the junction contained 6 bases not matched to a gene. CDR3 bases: TGTGCCAGCAGTACCCGACAGGGGGAACAGCCCCAGCATTTT. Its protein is CASSTRQGEQPQHF.

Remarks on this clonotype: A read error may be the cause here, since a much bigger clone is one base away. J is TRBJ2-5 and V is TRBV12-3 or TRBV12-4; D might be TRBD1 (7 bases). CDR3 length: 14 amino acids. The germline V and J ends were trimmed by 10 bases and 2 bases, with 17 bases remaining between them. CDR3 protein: CANRGDGSQETQYF. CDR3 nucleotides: TGTGCCAACAGGGGCGACGGGAGTCAAGAGACCCAGTACTTC.

The CDR3 DNA is TGCAGTGCGTTGAGGACAGGCCGCTACGAGCAGTACTTC. Translated, it gives CSALRTGRYEQYF. V and J are TRBV20-1 and TRBJ2-5, with 7 bases lining up with TRBD1. The DNA end lines up better with TRBJ2-7; the J call may be wrong. The CDR3 has 13 amino acids. Germline V gives CDR1 DFQATT, CDR2 SNEGSKA (reference sequence).

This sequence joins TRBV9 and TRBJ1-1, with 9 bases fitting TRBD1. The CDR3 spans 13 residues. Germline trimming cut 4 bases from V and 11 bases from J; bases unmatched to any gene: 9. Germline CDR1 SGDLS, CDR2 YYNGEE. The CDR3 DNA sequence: TGTGCCAGCAGCCCCTGGGACAGGGAGCTCGCTTTCTTT. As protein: CASSPWDRELAFF. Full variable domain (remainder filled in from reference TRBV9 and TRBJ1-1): DSGVTQTPKHLITATGQRVTLRCSPRSGDLSVYWYQQSLDQGLQFLIQYYNGEERAKGNILERFSAQQFPDLHSELNLSSLELGDSALYFCASSPWDRELAFFGQGTRLTVV.

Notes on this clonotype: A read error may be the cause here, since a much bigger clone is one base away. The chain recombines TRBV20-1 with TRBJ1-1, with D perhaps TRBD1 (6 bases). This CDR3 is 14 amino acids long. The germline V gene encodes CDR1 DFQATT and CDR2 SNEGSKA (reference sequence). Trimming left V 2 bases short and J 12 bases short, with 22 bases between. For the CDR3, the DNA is TGCAGTGCTAGACCCATGGGCGGGAGGACAGAATCTTTCTTT. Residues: CSARPMGGRTESFF.

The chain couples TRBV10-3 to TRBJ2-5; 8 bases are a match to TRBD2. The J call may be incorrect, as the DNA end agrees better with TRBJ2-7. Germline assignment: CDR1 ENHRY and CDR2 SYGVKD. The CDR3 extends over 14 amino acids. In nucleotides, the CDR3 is TGTGCCATCAGTGAGCGGGGGGGCTTGTACGAGCAGTACTTC. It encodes CAISERGGLYEQYF.

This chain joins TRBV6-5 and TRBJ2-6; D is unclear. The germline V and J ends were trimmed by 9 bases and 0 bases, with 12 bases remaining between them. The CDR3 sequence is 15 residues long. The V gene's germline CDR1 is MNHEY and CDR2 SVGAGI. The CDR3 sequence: CASSDTLSGANVLTF. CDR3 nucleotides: TGTGCCAGTAGTGACACTCTCTCTGGGGCCAACGTCCTGACTTTC.

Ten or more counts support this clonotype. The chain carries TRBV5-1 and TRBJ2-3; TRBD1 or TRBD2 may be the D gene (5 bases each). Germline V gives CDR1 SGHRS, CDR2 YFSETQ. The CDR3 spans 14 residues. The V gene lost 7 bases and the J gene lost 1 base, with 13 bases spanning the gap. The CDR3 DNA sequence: TGCGCCAGCTATCAAGGGGACCGCACAGATACGCAGTATTTT. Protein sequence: CASYQGDRTDTQYF.

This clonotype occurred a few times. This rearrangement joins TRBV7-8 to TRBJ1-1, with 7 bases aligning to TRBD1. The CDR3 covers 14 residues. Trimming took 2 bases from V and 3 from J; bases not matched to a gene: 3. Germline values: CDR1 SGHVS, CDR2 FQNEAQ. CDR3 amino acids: CASSLTGAYTEAFF. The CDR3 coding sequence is TGTGCCAGCAGCTTAACAGGGGCCTACACTGAAGCTTTCTTT.

CDR3 protein: CASSQEGDGAGGYEQYF. In DNA, the CDR3 is TGTGCCAGCAGCCAAGAGGGAGATGGAGCGGGGGGCTACGAGCAGTACTTC. The V gene is TRBV4-2, the J gene TRBJ2-7; 9 bases match TRBD2. The ends lost 0 bases at V and 3 bases at J; junction bases unmatched: 9. Germline V lookup: CDR1 LGHNA, CDR2 YNFKEQ. The CDR3 spans 17 residues.

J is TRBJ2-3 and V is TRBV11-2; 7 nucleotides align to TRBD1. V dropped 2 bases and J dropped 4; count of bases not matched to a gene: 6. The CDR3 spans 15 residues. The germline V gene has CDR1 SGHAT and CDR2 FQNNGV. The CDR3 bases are TGTGCCAGCAGCTTAAGGGGGCATGGAGCAGATACGCAGTATTTT. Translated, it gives CASSLRGHGADTQYF.

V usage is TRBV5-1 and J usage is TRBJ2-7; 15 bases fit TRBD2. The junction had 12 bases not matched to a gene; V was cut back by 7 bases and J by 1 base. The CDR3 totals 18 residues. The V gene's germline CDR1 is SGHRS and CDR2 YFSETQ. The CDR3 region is CASGPGLAGGHLSYEQYF. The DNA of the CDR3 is TGCGCCAGCGGACCGGGACTAGCGGGAGGCCACCTTTCCTACGAGCAGTACTTC.

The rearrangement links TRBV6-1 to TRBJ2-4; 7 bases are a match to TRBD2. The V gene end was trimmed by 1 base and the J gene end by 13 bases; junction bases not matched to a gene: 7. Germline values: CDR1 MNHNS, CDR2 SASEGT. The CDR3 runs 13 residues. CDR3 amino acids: CASSEGLAEGQYF. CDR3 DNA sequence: TGTGCCAGCAGTGAAGGGCTAGCGGAGGGGCAGTACTTC.

The CDR3 sequence is CASSLSGGRGSYNEQYF. The CDR3, as DNA: TGTGCCAGCAGCTTAAGTGGCGGGAGGGGGTCCTACAATGAGCAGTACTTC. The chain couples TRBV7-3 to TRBJ2-1; TRBD2 matches at 9 bases. The J call may be wrong; the DNA end is better matched by TRBJ2-7. This CDR3 region has 17 residues. CDR1 is SGHTA, CDR2 FQGTGA, per germline.

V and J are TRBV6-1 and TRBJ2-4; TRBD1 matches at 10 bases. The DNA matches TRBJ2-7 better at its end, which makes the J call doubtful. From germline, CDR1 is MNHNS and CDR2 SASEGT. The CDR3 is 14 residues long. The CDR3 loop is CASFPHGTGVEQYF. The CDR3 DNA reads TGTGCCAGCTTCCCACACGGGACAGGGGTCGAGCAGTACTTC.

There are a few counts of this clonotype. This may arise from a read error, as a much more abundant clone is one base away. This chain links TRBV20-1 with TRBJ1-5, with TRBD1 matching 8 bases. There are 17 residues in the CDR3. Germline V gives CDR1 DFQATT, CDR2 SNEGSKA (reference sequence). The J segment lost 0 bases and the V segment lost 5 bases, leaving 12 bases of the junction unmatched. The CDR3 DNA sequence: TGCAGTGCTCCCTGGACAGGGCGCCGTATTAGCAATCAGCCCCAGCATTTT. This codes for CSAPWTGRRISNQPQHF.